A single sample is the source of the 32 T cell receptor beta chains below, sequenced in a study of blood T cell repertoires in COVID-19. Repertoires were generated with immunoSEQ multiplex PCR, while TCRdb's copy carries only in-frame clones and drops some. Among 200,000 to 250,000 clones listed, about 86% were seen once. The sequenced sample consisted of peripheral blood. All receptors come from a man aged 45-60 years with active or convalescent COVID-19.

V is TRBV18 and J is TRBJ2-5; possibly TRBD1 for D (6 bases). V lost 6 bases and J lost 0, with 14 bases in between. The CDR3 length is 15 residues. Germline values: CDR1 KGHSH, CDR2 LQKENI. Here the CDR3 DNA reads TGTGCCAGCTCCCGGGCGCAGGGGAACCAAGAGACCCAGTACTTC. Translation gives CASSRAQGNQETQYF.

This chain joins TRBV27 and TRBJ1-4, with D perhaps matching TRBD1 (6 bases). Germline V lookup: CDR1 MNHEY, CDR2 SMNVEV (reference sequence). Trimming took off 3 bases at V and 8 bases at J, with 16 bases between the two ends. The CDR3 has 15 residues. The CDR3 bases are TGTGCCAGCAGTTTGGATTTCGGGACATCAGAAAAACTGTTTTTT. Translation gives CASSLDFGTSEKLFF.

V is TRBV25-1 and J is TRBJ1-1; no clear D. The CDR3 has 13 residues. Looked up from germline, CDR1 is MGHDK and CDR2 is SYGVNS. Trimming took 7 bases from V and 2 from J, leaving 11 bases between them. The CDR3 sequence: CASIPDLNTEAFF. The CDR3, as DNA: TGTGCCAGCATCCCGGACTTAAACACTGAAGCTTTCTTT.

Notes on this clone: A far more abundant clone sits one base away, making this likely a read error. The chain has TRBV6-4 and TRBJ1-1; perhaps TRBD1 as D (6 bases). This CDR3 contains 13 residues. CDR1 is MRHNA, CDR2 SNTAGT, per germline. V lost 6 bases and J 1 base, leaving 9 bases between the germline ends. CDR3 coding DNA: TGTGCCAGCAGATCACAGGGGAACACTGAAGCTTTCTTT. Encoded protein: CASRSQGNTEAFF.

The chain uses TRBV28 and TRBJ1-2; D ambiguous. The CDR3 totals 12 residues. Trimming left V 9 bases short and J 6 bases short, with 14 bases between. Germline V gene lookup returns CDR1 MDHEN and CDR2 SYDVKM. This CDR3 is CASAGTYDGYTF. CDR3 DNA sequence: TGTGCCAGTGCAGGAACCTATGATGGCTACACCTTC.

This sequence joins TRBV9 and TRBJ1-1, with D possibly matching TRBD1 (5 bases). Germline CDR1 reads SGDLS; CDR2 reads YYNGEE. This CDR3 is 15 amino acids long. Between the trimmed V and J ends, which lost 3 bases and 1 base, there was a span of 13 bases. CDR3 protein: CASSAVLGGNTEAFF. The CDR3 DNA is TGTGCCAGCAGCGCTGTCTTGGGGGGGAACACTGAAGCTTTCTTT.

This clone was observed a handful of times. The CDR3 DNA reads as TGTGCCAGCAGCTTAGCCCCCCAAACAGATACGCAGTATTTT. Translating gives CASSLAPQTDTQYF. The chain employs TRBV7-9 and TRBJ2-3; D uncertain. The CDR3 has 14 residues. Per germline, CDR1 SEHNR and CDR2 FQNEAQ (reference sequence). Deletions cut 0 bases from V and 3 bases from J, with 7 bases between.

This clone was detected once. The chain is built from TRBV6-6 and TRBJ2-1; 9 bases are a match to TRBD2. The CDR3 consists of 16 residues. Germline assignment: CDR1 MNHNY and CDR2 SVGAGI (reference sequence). The V gene end was trimmed by 0 bases and the J gene end by 5 bases; junction bases not matched to a gene: 5. The CDR3 DNA reads TGTGCCAGCAGTTACTCGGAACTAGCGGGTAACAATGAGCAGTTCTTC. This sequence encodes CASSYSELAGNNEQFF.

This chain connects TRBV11-2 to TRBJ2-3; weak D call: TRBD1 (5 bases). This CDR3 spans 17 amino acids. V dropped 4 bases and J dropped 0 bases, with 17 bases sitting between them. Germline assignment: CDR1 SGHAT and CDR2 FQNNGV. CDR3 in DNA: TGTGCCAGCAGCTATGGCCAGGGATTAGGGAGCACAGATACGCAGTATTTT. Translation gives CASSYGQGLGSTDTQYF.

This clone was observed a single time. The V call is TRBV28, the J call TRBJ1-5, with 11 bases matching TRBD1. The CDR3 contains 16 residues. J lost 3 bases, V lost 5 bases, and 6 bases had no gene match. CDR1 and CDR2 (germline): MDHEN, SYDVKM. The CDR3 is CASSLTGQGDNQPQHF. The CDR3 region has the DNA TGTGCCAGCAGTCTAACGGGACAGGGGGACAATCAGCCCCAGCATTTT.

This clone showed up just once. The V and J genes are TRBV3-1 (or the pseudogene TRBV3-2) and TRBJ1-5; D unclear. V lost 5 bases and J lost 0, with 8 bases in between. The CDR3 has 14 residues. Germline V lookup: CDR1 LGHDT, CDR2 YNNKEL (reference sequence). CDR3 residues: CASSYSNSNQPQHF. DNA for the CDR3: TGTGCCAGCAGCTACAGCAATAGCAATCAGCCCCAGCATTTT.

This clone came up once. The genes are TRBV5-1 and TRBJ1-1; D ambiguous. Trimming removed 1 base at V and 1 base at J, with 11 bases between. Looked up from germline, CDR1 is SGHRS and CDR2 is YFSETQ. The CDR3 is 15 residues long. The chain's CDR3 is CASSLKASANTEAFF. The CDR3 DNA reads as TGCGCCAGCAGCTTGAAGGCCAGCGCGAACACTGAAGCTTTCTTT.

V usage is TRBV28 and J usage is TRBJ2-7; D gene uncertain. The CDR3 is made up of 12 amino acids. The germline gives CDR1 MDHEN, CDR2 SYDVKM. This CDR3 reads CVSSPRLNEQYF. The CDR3, as DNA: TGTGTTAGTTCCCCTCGACTCAACGAGCAGTACTTC. Complete variable domain (other parts from reference TRBV28 and TRBJ2-7): DVKVTQSSRYLVKRTGEKVFLECVQDMDHENMFWYRQDPGLGLRLIYFSYDVKMKEKGDIPEGYSVSREKKERFSLILESASTNQTSMYLCVSSPRLNEQYFGPGTRLTVT.

This sequence joins TRBV3-1 (or the pseudogene TRBV3-2) and TRBJ1-6, with D possibly matching TRBD1 (5 bases). Looked up from germline, CDR1 is LGHDT and CDR2 is YNNKEL (reference sequence). The CDR3 length is 16 residues. Trimming stripped 0 bases from V and 9 bases from J, with 15 bases between. This CDR3 reads CASSQDFGAMASPLHF. The CDR3 coding sequence is TGTGCCAGCAGCCAAGATTTTGGGGCAATGGCTTCACCCCTCCACTTT.

This clone showed up just once. The V call is TRBV7-9, the J call TRBJ1-2; TRBD1 matches 7 bases. The junction had 3 bases not matched to a gene; V was cut back by 3 bases and J by 8 bases. This CDR3 has 12 amino acids. Germline values: CDR1 SEHNR, CDR2 FQNEAQ (reference sequence). CDR3 sequence reads: CASSFVGGGYTF. CDR3 sequence (DNA): TGTGCCAGCAGCTTCGTAGGGGGCGGCTACACCTTC. The entire variable domain, with the rest obtained from reference TRBV7-9 and TRBJ1-2, is as follows: DTGVSQNPRHKITKRGQNVTFRCDPISEHNRLYWYRQTLGQGPEFLTYFQNEAQLEKSRLLSDRFSAERPKGSFSTLEIQRTEQGDSAMYLCASSFVGGGYTFGSGTRLTVV.

This clone has only one observation. This chain uses TRBV5-1 with TRBJ1-1; D is unclear. V gave up 0 bases and J gave up 0 bases, with 3 bases separating them. Germline V gene data show CDR1 as SGHRS and CDR2 as YFSETQ. This CDR3 has 13 amino acids. The CDR3 DNA is TGCGCCAGCAGCTTGGCGGTGAACACTGAAGCTTTCTTT. Encoded protein: CASSLAVNTEAFF.

This sequence joins TRBV21-1 and TRBJ1-3; the D call TRBD1 from the table was never checked on the DNA. TRBV21-1 is designated a pseudogene. The CDR3 is made up of 16 amino acids. CDR3 coding DNA: TGTGCCAGCAGCCCCGAGACAGGGAGCTCTGGAAACACCATATATTTT. Its protein is CASSPETGSSGNTIYF.

This sequence joins TRBV5-1 and TRBJ2-7; 11 bases are a match to TRBD1. The V gene end was trimmed by 7 bases and the J gene end by 4 bases; junction bases not matched to a gene: 7. CDR1 is SGHRS, CDR2 YFSETQ, per germline. The CDR3 is 14 residues long. The CDR3, as DNA: TGCGCCAGCGGGCGGACAGGGGGCACATACGAGCAGTACTTC. Amino acid sequence: CASGRTGGTYEQYF. The full variable domain, completed using reference TRBV5-1 and TRBJ2-7, is KAGVTQTPRYLIKTRGQQVTLSCSPISGHRSVSWYQQTPGQGLQFLFEYFSETQRNKGNFPGRFSGRQFSNSRSEMNVSTLELGDSALYLCASGRTGGTYEQYFGPGTRLTVT.

This CDR3 reads CAWSVPSGGYTF. CDR3 in DNA: TGTGCCTGGAGTGTACCCTCCGGTGGCTACACCTTC. The V and J genes are TRBV30 and TRBJ1-2; D ambiguous. Germline CDR1 is GTSNPN and CDR2 is SVGIG (reference sequence). V lost 0 bases to trimming and J lost 7 bases, with 9 bases between them. The CDR3 totals 12 residues. Variable domain in full (rest from reference TRBV30 and TRBJ1-2): SQTIHQWPATLVQPVGSPLSLECTVEGTSNPNLYWYRQAAGRGLQLLFYSVGIGQISSEVPQNLSASRPQDRQFILSSKKLLLSDSGFYLCAWSVPSGGYTFGSGTRLTVV.

The chain recombines TRBV19 with TRBJ1-5, with 7 bases identical to TRBD1. Losses at the gene ends were 5 bases for V and 0 bases for J; bases not matched to a gene: 4. Germline V gene data show CDR1 as LNHDA and CDR2 as SQIVND (reference sequence). This CDR3 contains 15 residues. This chain's CDR3 is CASSSRDSSNQPQHF. CDR3 bases: TGTGCCAGTAGTTCCCGGGACAGTAGCAATCAGCCCCAGCATTTT.

The CDR3 here is CASSLATSTVGYTF. The CDR3 bases are TGTGCCAGCAGCTTGGCGACCTCCACAGTTGGCTACACCTTC. The chain joins TRBV5-4 to TRBJ1-2; D is unresolved. V lost 0 bases, J lost 7 bases, and 13 bases lay in between. CDR1 SGHNT and CDR2 YYREEE come from the germline V gene (reference sequence). The CDR3 is made up of 14 amino acids.

This chain links TRBV3-1 (or the pseudogene TRBV3-2) with TRBJ1-2; D is undetermined. The CDR3 runs to 14 residues. CDR1 is LGHDT and CDR2 is YNNKEL in the germline V gene (reference sequence). The V end lost 0 bases, the J end lost 7 bases, and 12 bases lay between the germline ends. The CDR3 DNA sequence: TGTGCCAGCAGCCAAGAAACCCTTTCCGGTGGCTACACCTTC. Amino acid sequence: CASSQETLSGGYTF.

This clone has only one observation. V usage is TRBV20-1 and J usage is TRBJ2-5; 9 nucleotides agree with TRBD2. Germline CDR1 DFQATT, CDR2 SNEGSKA (reference sequence). The CDR3 loop spans 14 amino acids. The V gene end was trimmed by 3 bases and the J gene end by 2 bases; junction bases not matched to a gene: 4. The CDR3 loop reads CSASASGGQETQYF. CDR3 sequence (DNA): TGCAGTGCTAGTGCCAGCGGGGGGCAAGAGACCCAGTACTTC.

The chain recombines TRBV14 with TRBJ2-7; 7 bases agree with TRBD1. Germline lookup yields CDR1 SGHDN and CDR2 FVKESK. The CDR3 loop spans 17 amino acids. Germline trimming cut 0 bases from V and 0 bases from J; bases unmatched to any gene: 8. CDR3 amino acids: CASSQDRGTVDSYEQYF. The CDR3, as DNA: TGTGCCAGCAGCCAAGATAGGGGGACAGTGGACTCCTACGAGCAGTACTTC.

This chain uses TRBV7-6 with TRBJ1-5; 8 nucleotides line up with TRBD1. The CDR3 consists of 16 residues. Germline assignment: CDR1 SGHVS and CDR2 FNYEAQ. V was clipped by 4 bases and J by 3 bases; unmatched bases: 8. CDR3 DNA: TGTGCCAGCAGCTCCGACAGGGGAAATTACAATCAGCCCCAGCATTTT. It codes for CASSSDRGNYNQPQHF. The full variable domain, rest sourced from reference TRBV7-6 and TRBJ1-5, is GAGVSQSPRYKVTKRGQDVALRCDPISGHVSLYWYRQALGQGPEFLTYFNYEAQQDKSGLPNDRFSAERPEGSISTLTIQRTEQRDSAMYRCASSSDRGNYNQPQHFGDGTRLSIL.

The rearrangement links TRBV18 to TRBJ1-1; tentative D call: TRBD1 (5 bases). CDR3 length equals 15 residues. The germline CDR1 and CDR2 sequences are KGHSH and LQKENI. V was clipped by 4 bases and J by 2 bases, with 14 bases between them. The CDR3 reads CASSLDSFFNTEAFF. CDR3 bases: TGTGCCAGCTCACTCGACAGTTTCTTTAACACTGAAGCTTTCTTT.

V and J are TRBV18 and TRBJ1-6, with TRBD1 identical over 9 bases. The CDR3 is made up of 14 amino acids. The V and J ends lost 6 bases and 5 bases, in that order; junction bases with no gene match: 2. In germline, CDR1 is KGHSH, CDR2 LQKENI. The CDR3 protein is CASSRDRDNSPLHF. CDR3 sequence (DNA): TGTGCCAGCTCCCGGGACAGGGATAATTCACCCCTCCACTTT.

The CDR3 DNA follows: TGTGCCAGCAGTTACTCGGTAGCAACTAATGAAAAACTGTTTTTT. The encoded protein is CASSYSVATNEKLFF. The chain is built from TRBV6-5 and TRBJ1-4; no reliable D call. Germline CDR1 is MNHEY and CDR2 is SVGAGI. The CDR3 covers 15 residues. The ends were cut back, 0 bases at V and 0 bases at J, with 5 bases in the middle.

V usage is TRBV9 and J usage is TRBJ2-7; D is possibly TRBD2 (6 bases). CDR1 and CDR2 from the germline V gene are SGDLS and YYNGEE. The germline V and J ends were trimmed by 5 bases and 6 bases, with 18 bases remaining between them. The CDR3 is made up of 14 amino acids. The CDR3 region is CASSEGTGESEQYF. The CDR3 bases are TGTGCCAGCAGTGAGGGTACGGGAGAAAGCGAGCAGTACTTC.

This clone is a singleton in its sample. This chain links TRBV30 with TRBJ1-3; TRBD1 might be the D (5 bases). Trimming stripped 0 bases from V and 7 bases from J, with 7 bases between. The CDR3 is 12 amino acids. Germline CDR1 reads GTSNPN; CDR2 reads SVGIG (reference sequence). CDR3 protein: CAWSVRGNTIYF. In DNA form, the CDR3 reads TGTGCCTGGAGTGTACGGGGGAACACCATATATTTT.

The gene calls are TRBV5-1 and TRBJ2-5, with 7 nucleotides matching TRBD1. CDR1 is SGHRS, CDR2 YFSETQ, per germline. The length of the CDR3 is 15 residues. V shed 0 bases and J 4 bases; nucleotides not matched to a gene: 6. The CDR3 DNA reads TGCGCCAGCAGCTTGGCCCGACAGGGCCCAGAGACCCAGTACTTC. It yields the protein CASSLARQGPETQYF.

This clone was observed a few times. The chain uses TRBV7-9 and TRBJ1-2, with TRBD1 identical over 7 bases. From germline, CDR1 is SEHNR and CDR2 FQNEAQ (reference sequence). V lost 1 base, J lost 8 bases, and 4 bases stayed unmatched. The CDR3 is made up of 13 amino acids. As DNA, the CDR3 is TGTGCCAGCAGCTTAGAGGGGGCCTGGGGCTACACCTTC. Its translation is CASSLEGAWGYTF.